The 6 T cell receptor beta chains below all came from one sample that was sequenced in a study of cytomegalovirus exposure and HLA in healthy donors. The PCR made use of 60 Vbeta and 13 Jbeta primers. Generated by immunoSEQ multiplex PCR, the TCRdb table keeps only in-frame clones and is missing some. Of about 240,000 clones in the sample, over 70% were seen once. Sequencing was done on a sample of PBMCs. The receptors were sampled from a woman aged 60-75 years in good health and CMV-seropositive.

This clone was counted a few times. The chain recombines TRBV5-1 with TRBJ2-2; tentative D call: TRBD2 (6 bases). Trimming removed 4 bases at V and 0 bases at J, with 13 bases between. CDR1 and CDR2 (germline): SGHRS, YFSETQ. The CDR3 loop spans 16 amino acids. The DNA of the CDR3 is TGCGCCAGCAGCGCGATCGGGGGTACGAACACCGGGGAGCTGTTTTTT. It specifies CASSAIGGTNTGELFF.

In this sample, this clone turned up a few times. The rearrangement links TRBV18 to TRBJ2-5; 8 nucleotides agree with TRBD2. After removal of 5 bases from V and 3 bases from J, the junction contained 2 bases not matched to a gene. Germline CDR1 reads KGHSH; CDR2 reads LQKENI. The CDR3 is 13 residues long. CDR3 nucleotide sequence: TGTGCCAGCTCAGGGGGACTAGAAGAGACCCAGTACTTC. Encoded protein: CASSGGLEETQYF.

The chain employs TRBV2 and TRBJ1-4; 7 bases match TRBD1. Germline CDR1 reads SNHLY; CDR2 reads FYNNEI. The CDR3 has 14 amino acids. Losses at the gene ends were 6 bases for V and 6 bases for J; bases not matched to a gene: 7. CDR3 residues: CASRDREWDEKLFF. The CDR3 DNA sequence: TGTGCCAGCAGAGACAGGGAATGGGATGAAAAACTGTTTTTT.

The chain is built from TRBV28 and TRBJ2-5; tentatively, D is TRBD2 (6 bases). The V end lost 3 bases, the J end lost 2 bases, and 16 bases lay between the germline ends. This CDR3 comprises 16 residues. The germline V gene has CDR1 MDHEN and CDR2 SYDVKM. The CDR3 is CASSFLYSGEQETQYF. In nucleotides, the CDR3 is TGTGCCAGCAGTTTTCTATATTCGGGGGAACAAGAGACCCAGTACTTC.

The genes are TRBV15 and TRBJ1-5; 7 bases fit TRBD1. The J segment lost 2 bases and the V segment lost 5 bases, leaving 3 bases of the junction unmatched. The germline V gene has CDR1 LNHNV and CDR2 YYDKDF (reference sequence). The length of the CDR3 is 14 residues. The CDR3 DNA sequence: TGTGCCACCAGCGGACAGGTCCGCAATCAGCCCCAGCATTTT. This sequence encodes CATSGQVRNQPQHF.

The chain uses TRBV15 and TRBJ2-4; TRBD1 agrees at 8 bases. Germline CDR1 is LNHNV and CDR2 is YYDKDF (reference sequence). V lost 3 bases, J lost 6 bases, and 4 bases stayed unmatched. The CDR3 length is 14 residues. CDR3 DNA sequence: TGTGCCACCAGCAGCGGGGGACAGGCAAACATTCAGTACTTC. The encoded protein is CATSSGGQANIQYF.